The 15 T cell receptor beta chains below all came from one sample that was sequenced in a study of blood T cell repertoires in COVID-19. TCRdb keeps only in-frame clones here, not all; method: immunoSEQ multiplex PCR. In the table there are under 100,000 clones, about nine tenths of which are singletons. The material sequenced was peripheral blood. These receptors all come from a woman aged 70 to 79 with acute or convalescent COVID-19.

The rearrangement uses TRBV5-4 and TRBJ1-1; TRBD1 is a possible D gene (6 bases). In germline, CDR1 is SGHNT, CDR2 YYREEE (reference sequence). The CDR3 totals 13 residues. Trimming removed 0 bases at V and 6 bases at J, with 9 bases between. CDR3 amino acids: CASSLGQVAEAFF. The DNA of the CDR3 is TGTGCCAGCAGCTTGGGACAGGTCGCTGAAGCTTTCTTT.

The chain is built from TRBV6-5 and TRBJ2-7; tentative D call: TRBD1 (5 bases). Germline values: CDR1 MNHEY, CDR2 SVGAGI. V lost 6 bases and J 2 bases, leaving 11 bases between the germline ends. The CDR3 length is 13 residues. The CDR3 is CASSKTVTYEQYF. CDR3 DNA sequence: TGTGCCAGCAGCAAGACAGTAACCTACGAGCAGTACTTC.

The chain couples TRBV19 to TRBJ1-5; 9 bases match TRBD1. The CDR3 covers 16 residues. Germline V gene lookup returns CDR1 LNHDA and CDR2 SQIVND (reference sequence). J was trimmed by 8 bases and V by 4 bases; bases with no gene match: 12. The CDR3, as DNA: TGTGCCAGTAGTAGCTACGGGACAGGGAAGGATGAGCCCCAGCATTTT. Translating it yields CASSSYGTGKDEPQHF.

DNA for the CDR3: TGTGCCAGCAGTGTCGTCAGCGGGGGGGCGGCAGATACGCAGTATTTT. As protein: CASSVVSGGAADTQYF. The rearrangement uses TRBV6-1 and TRBJ2-3; the match to TRBD2 covers 10 bases. V shed 4 bases, J shed 4 bases, and the junction held 8 bases outside the gene matches. The CDR3 covers 16 residues. Germline V gene lookup returns CDR1 MNHNS and CDR2 SASEGT.

A single count supports this clone. The rearrangement joins TRBV19 to TRBJ1-6; 8 bases are a match to TRBD1. From germline, CDR1 is LNHDA and CDR2 SQIVND (reference sequence). The CDR3 is made up of 14 amino acids. The J segment lost 6 bases and the V segment lost 6 bases, leaving 4 bases of the junction unmatched. The CDR3: CASREQGVNSPLHF. CDR3 DNA: TGTGCCAGTAGAGAACAGGGGGTTAATTCACCCCTCCACTTT. Full variable domain (rest looked up from reference TRBV19 and TRBJ1-6): DGGITQSPKYLFRKEGQNVTLSCEQNLNHDAMYWYRQDPGQGLRLIYYSQIVNDFQKGDIAEGYSVSREKKESFPLTVTSAQKNPTAFYLCASREQGVNSPLHFGNGTRLTVT.

The rearrangement uses TRBV27 and TRBJ2-7; D is ambiguous. The V end lost 3 bases, the J end lost 3 bases, and 15 bases lay between the germline ends. The CDR3 is made up of 15 amino acids. Germline V gene data show CDR1 as MNHEY and CDR2 as SMNVEV (reference sequence). As DNA, the CDR3 is TGTGCCAGCAGTTTTTCATTCGTCACAGTCTACGAGCAGTACTTC. Translating it yields CASSFSFVTVYEQYF.

The chain couples TRBV7-9 to TRBJ2-1, with TRBD2 matching 11 bases. Germline values: CDR1 SEHNR, CDR2 FQNEAQ (reference sequence). This CDR3 is built from 16 residues. V lost 2 bases, J lost 10 bases, and 10 bases stayed unmatched. The CDR3 here is CASSLTPLAGGFEQFF. The DNA for the CDR3 is TGTGCCAGCAGCTTAACTCCGCTAGCGGGAGGATTCGAGCAGTTCTTC.

The chain carries TRBV5-4 and TRBJ2-2; a weak D match, TRBD1 (6 bases). CDR3 length equals 17 residues. V lost 1 base and J lost 3, with 16 bases in between. CDR1 is SGHNT, CDR2 YYREEE, per germline (reference sequence). CDR3: CASSLIRGSVDTGELFF. The CDR3 DNA follows: TGTGCCAGCAGCTTGATTAGGGGGAGCGTCGACACCGGGGAGCTGTTTTTT.

This sequence joins TRBV7-9 and TRBJ2-3; 7 bases are a match to TRBD2. From germline, CDR1 is SEHNR and CDR2 FQNEAQ (reference sequence). This CDR3 comprises 15 residues. J was trimmed by 2 bases and V by 5 bases; bases with no gene match: 7. CDR3 sequence: CASSQTRGFTDTQYF. The CDR3, as DNA: TGTGCCAGCAGCCAAACGCGGGGGTTCACAGATACGCAGTATTTT.

This chain links TRBV30 with TRBJ2-1; 7 positions match TRBD2. CDR1 is GTSNPN, CDR2 SVGIG, per germline (reference sequence). V lost 3 bases and J lost 8; bases outside the gene matches: 7. CDR3 length equals 13 residues. CDR3 in DNA: TGTGCCTGGAGCCGAGGGAGGGCCGATGAGCAGTTCTTC. Amino acid sequence: CAWSRGRADEQFF.

The rearrangement links TRBV28 to TRBJ2-3, with 10 bases aligning to TRBD2. Germline CDR1 MDHEN, CDR2 SYDVKM. The J segment lost 4 bases and the V segment lost 3 bases, leaving 13 bases of the junction unmatched. There are 18 residues in the CDR3. CDR3 protein: CASSFRPSGSVWSDTQYF. CDR3 coding DNA: TGTGCCAGCAGTTTTCGTCCTAGCGGGAGCGTATGGTCAGATACGCAGTATTTT.

The chain is built from TRBV11-2 and TRBJ1-1, with D maybe TRBD1 (5 bases). The CDR3 runs 15 residues. The V end lost 7 bases, the J end lost 2 bases, and 17 bases lay between the germline ends. The germline gives CDR1 SGHAT, CDR2 FQNNGV. CDR3 coding DNA: TGTGCCAGCACCACTTGGGGCAAAGCAAACACTGAAGCTTTCTTT. Translating it yields CASTTWGKANTEAFF.

With regard to this clone: At one end, the junction sequence differs from germline, possibly due to a read error. DNA for the CDR3: TGTGCTAGCAGCTTAGCGGGAGGGCTTGAGACCCAGTACTTC. This encodes CASSLAGGLETQYF. The chain couples TRBV7-7 to TRBJ2-5; TRBD2 aligns across 11 bases. CDR3 size: 14 residues. CDR1 and CDR2 (germline): SSHAT, FNYEAQ (reference sequence).

The rearrangement uses TRBV28 and TRBJ2-7, with D unclear. In germline, CDR1 is MDHEN, CDR2 SYDVKM. V shed 2 bases and J shed 7 bases, with 12 bases lying between them. The length of the CDR3 is 13 residues. The CDR3 sequence: CASSLGGSGEQYF. CDR3 nucleotides: TGTGCCAGCAGTTTAGGTGGTTCCGGGGAGCAGTACTTC.

The J gene is TRBJ2-7, the V gene TRBV23-1, with 7 bases lining up with TRBD1. TRBV23-1 has ORF status, its function being uncertain. CDR3 length: 15 residues. V lost 8 bases, J lost 4 bases, and 14 bases stayed unmatched. The CDR3 region has the DNA TGCGCCAGCCTAACCCCCTGGGACAGAATGTACGAGCAGTACGTC. It yields the protein CASLTPWDRMYEQYV.